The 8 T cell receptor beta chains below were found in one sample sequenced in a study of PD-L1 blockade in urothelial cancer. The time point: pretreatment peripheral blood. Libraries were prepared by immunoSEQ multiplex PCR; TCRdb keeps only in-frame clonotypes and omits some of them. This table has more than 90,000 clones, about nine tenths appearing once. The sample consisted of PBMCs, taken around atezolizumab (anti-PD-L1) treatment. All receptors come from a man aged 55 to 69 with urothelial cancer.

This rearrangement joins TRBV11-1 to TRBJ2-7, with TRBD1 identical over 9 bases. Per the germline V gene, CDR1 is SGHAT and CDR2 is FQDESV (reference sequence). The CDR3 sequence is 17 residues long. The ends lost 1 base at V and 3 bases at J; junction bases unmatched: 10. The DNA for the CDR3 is TGTGCCAGCAGCTTAGTCTACTCGGGACAGGGACTCTACGAGCAGTACTTC. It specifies CASSLVYSGQGLYEQYF.

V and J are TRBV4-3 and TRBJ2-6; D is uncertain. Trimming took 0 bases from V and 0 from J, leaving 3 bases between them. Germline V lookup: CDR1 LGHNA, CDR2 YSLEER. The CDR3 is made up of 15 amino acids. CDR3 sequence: CASSQDSSGANVLTF. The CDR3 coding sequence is TGCGCCAGCAGCCAAGACAGCTCTGGGGCCAACGTCCTGACTTTC.

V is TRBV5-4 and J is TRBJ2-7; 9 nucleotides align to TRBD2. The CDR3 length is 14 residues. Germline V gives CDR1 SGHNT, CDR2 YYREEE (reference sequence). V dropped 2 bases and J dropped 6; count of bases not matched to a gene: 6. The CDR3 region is CASSFAGGPGEQYF. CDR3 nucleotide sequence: TGTGCCAGCAGCTTTGCGGGAGGGCCAGGCGAGCAGTACTTC.

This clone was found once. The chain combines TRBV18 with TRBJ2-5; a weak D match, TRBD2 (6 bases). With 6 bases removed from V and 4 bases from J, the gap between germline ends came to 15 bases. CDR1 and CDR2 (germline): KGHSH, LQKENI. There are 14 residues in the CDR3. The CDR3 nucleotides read TGTGCCAGCTCCCCTTCGGGGGTGGGAGAGACCCAGTACTTC. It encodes CASSPSGVGETQYF.

Here the CDR3 DNA reads TGTGCCAGCAGCTTAGTTCAGGGGACAAGCTACGAGCAGTACTTC. It yields the protein CASSLVQGTSYEQYF. The J gene is TRBJ2-7, the V gene TRBV7-2; D possibly corresponds to TRBD1 (6 bases). This CDR3 has 15 amino acids. The V end lost 1 base, the J end lost 3 bases, and 13 bases lay between the germline ends. CDR1 is SGHTA and CDR2 is FQGNSA in the germline V gene.

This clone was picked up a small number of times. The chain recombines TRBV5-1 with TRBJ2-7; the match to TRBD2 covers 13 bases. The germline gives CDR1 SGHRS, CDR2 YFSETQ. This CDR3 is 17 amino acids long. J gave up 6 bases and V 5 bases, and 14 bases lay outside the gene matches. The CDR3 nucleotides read TGCGCCAGCAGTCCGCTACTAGCGGGGGGGTCCCCTAGCGAGCAGTACTTC. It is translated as CASSPLLAGGSPSEQYF. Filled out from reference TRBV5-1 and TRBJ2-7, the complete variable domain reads KAGVTQTPRYLIKTRGQQVTLSCSPISGHRSVSWYQQTPGQGLQFLFEYFSETQRNKGNFPGRFSGRQFSNSRSEMNVSTLELGDSALYLCASSPLLAGGSPSEQYFGPGTRLTVT.

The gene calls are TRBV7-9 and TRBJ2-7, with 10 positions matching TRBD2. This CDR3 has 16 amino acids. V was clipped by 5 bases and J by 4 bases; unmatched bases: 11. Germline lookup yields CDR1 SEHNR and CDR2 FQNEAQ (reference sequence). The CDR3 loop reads CASSQGLTSGIYEQYF. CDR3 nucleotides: TGTGCCAGCAGCCAAGGGCTTACTAGCGGGATTTACGAGCAGTACTTC.

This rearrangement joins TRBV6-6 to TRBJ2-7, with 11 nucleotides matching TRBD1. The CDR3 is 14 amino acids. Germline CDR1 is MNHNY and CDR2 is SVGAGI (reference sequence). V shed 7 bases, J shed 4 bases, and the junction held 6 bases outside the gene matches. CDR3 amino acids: CASIPGTGGYEQYF. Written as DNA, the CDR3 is TGTGCCAGCATCCCCGGGACAGGGGGGTACGAGCAGTACTTC.